What follows are 22 T cell receptor beta chains derived from one specimen sequenced in a study of T cells in narcolepsy. The data were produced by immunoSEQ multiplex PCR, yet TCRdb's version contains in-frame clones alone and is incomplete. This table holds around 30,000 clones, around 80% found once. Source material: CD45RA- memory CD4+ T cells from PBMCs. These receptors were collected from a human donor with narcolepsy.

This chain joins TRBV4-2 and TRBJ2-1; 12 bases match TRBD2. CDR1 and CDR2 (germline): LGHNA, YNFKEQ. The CDR3 length is 18 residues. Trimming cost V 0 bases and J 9 bases; bases outside gene matches: 12. The CDR3 region is CASSQDARLAGATFEQFF. CDR3 sequence (DNA): TGTGCCAGCAGCCAAGATGCCAGACTAGCGGGGGCTACATTTGAGCAGTTCTTC.

This clone has just a few counts. V and J are TRBV7-6 and TRBJ2-2; 8 nucleotides align to TRBD1. This CDR3 comprises 15 residues. The germline gives CDR1 SGHVS, CDR2 FNYEAQ. Trimming took 4 bases from V and 1 from J; bases not matched to a gene: 2. CDR3 loop: CASSSGTGNTGELFF. In nucleotides, the CDR3 is TGTGCCAGCAGCTCCGGGACAGGGAACACCGGGGAGCTGTTTTTT.

The V and J genes are TRBV7-9 and TRBJ2-2; D is unresolved. Per the germline V gene, CDR1 is SEHNR and CDR2 is FQNEAQ (reference sequence). V was cut by 0 bases and J by 0 bases, with 5 bases left in between. The CDR3 runs 15 residues. CDR3 nucleotides: TGTGCCAGCAGCTTAGCGGGGTCGAACACCGGGGAGCTGTTTTTT. Translated, it gives CASSLAGSNTGELFF.

This clone has a handful of counts. The sample has other DNA sequences that encode this CDR3 too. The chain links TRBV6-6 to TRBJ1-2; possible D gene TRBD1, 5 bases. The CDR3 runs 14 residues. The V end was cut by 0 bases, the J end by 6 bases, with 11 bases between. Germline V gene data show CDR1 as MNHNY and CDR2 as SVGAGI (reference sequence). Written as DNA, the CDR3 is TGTGCCAGCAGTTACTCAGAGGGGATGAATGGCTACACCTTC. Protein sequence: CASSYSEGMNGYTF.

The V call is TRBV10-2, the J call TRBJ2-3; possibly TRBD2 for D (5 bases). Germline CDR1 WSHSY, CDR2 SAAADI. V was clipped by 4 bases and J by 2 bases, with 13 bases between them. CDR3 size: 15 residues. The CDR3 reads CASSGKLGDTDTQYF. CDR3 nucleotides: TGCGCCAGCAGTGGTAAGCTCGGGGACACAGATACGCAGTATTTT.

The rearrangement links TRBV5-1 to TRBJ1-3; D call uncertain. The CDR3 covers 13 residues. CDR1 is SGHRS and CDR2 is YFSETQ in the germline V gene. The V end lost 3 bases, the J end lost 2 bases, and 6 bases lay between the germline ends. The CDR3 is CASSSGPGNTIYF. CDR3 in DNA: TGCGCCAGCAGCTCCGGGCCTGGAAACACCATATATTTT.

The chain uses TRBV14 and TRBJ1-1, with TRBD1 matching 7 bases. CDR1 and CDR2 (germline): SGHDN, FVKESK. The CDR3 is made up of 14 amino acids. J was trimmed by 7 bases and V by 4 bases; bases with no gene match: 9. CDR3 DNA sequence: TGTGCCAGCAGCCTGACGAGGGGGCGCGGTGAAGCTTTCTTT. It specifies CASSLTRGRGEAFF.

On this clone: The sample has other DNA sequences that encode this CDR3 too. CDR3 loop: CASSFEGPVGYF. The CDR3 DNA reads TGTGCCAGCAGCTTCGAAGGGCCTGTTGGGTATTTT. The chain uses TRBV11-2 and TRBJ2-3; no clear D. This CDR3 has 12 amino acids. CDR1 is SGHAT and CDR2 is FQNNGV in the germline V gene. V lost 3 bases and J 14 bases, leaving 15 bases between the germline ends.

The sample holds a few counts of this clone. This sequence joins TRBV7-9 and TRBJ1-2, with unresolved D. The V end was cut by 2 bases, the J end by 8 bases, with 6 bases between. This CDR3 comprises 11 residues. Germline CDR1 and CDR2: SEHNR and FQNEAQ (reference sequence). As DNA, the CDR3 is TGTGCCAGCAGCTTAAATGAGGGCTACACCTTC. This translates into CASSLNEGYTF.

The rearrangement joins TRBV6-1 to TRBJ1-2; 9 positions agree with TRBD1. This CDR3 is 15 amino acids long. The junction had 1 base not matched to a gene; V was cut back by 1 base and J by 1 base. From germline, CDR1 is MNHNS and CDR2 SASEGT. CDR3 loop: CASSEETGGNYGYTF. CDR3 DNA sequence: TGTGCCAGCAGTGAAGAGACAGGGGGTAACTATGGCTACACCTTC.

This rearrangement joins TRBV5-1 to TRBJ2-2; D is unresolved. V was trimmed by 0 bases and J by 0 bases, leaving 6 bases between them. CDR1 is SGHRS and CDR2 is YFSETQ in the germline V gene. CDR3 size: 15 residues. The DNA for the CDR3 is TGCGCCAGCAGCTTGGTCCGGACGAACACCGGGGAGCTGTTTTTT. Protein product: CASSLVRTNTGELFF.

V and J are TRBV6-4 and TRBJ2-7; the D gene is possibly TRBD2 (6 bases). Germline CDR1 MRHNA, CDR2 SNTAGT. This CDR3 is built from 13 residues. V lost 9 bases, J lost 5 bases, and 17 bases lay in between. The CDR3 bases are TGTGCCAGGCCGGGACTCGCCGCCCACGAGCAGTACTTC. It codes for CARPGLAAHEQYF.

The V gene is TRBV11-2, the J gene TRBJ2-3; D is possibly TRBD1 (5 bases). Germline V gene sequence: CDR1 SGHAT, CDR2 FQNNGV. The CDR3 extends over 17 amino acids. V shed 3 bases and J shed 1 base, with 17 bases lying between them. Written as DNA, the CDR3 is TGTGCCAGCAGCTTTTCATTTGACAGCCTGGGCACAGATACGCAGTATTTT. Translated, it gives CASSFSFDSLGTDTQYF.

V usage is TRBV20-1 and J usage is TRBJ1-2; 7 nucleotides align to TRBD1. The germline V gene has CDR1 DFQATT and CDR2 SNEGSKA (reference sequence). This CDR3 has 11 amino acids. The CDR3 bases are TGCAGCGGCGGAACAGGGGATGGCTACACCTTC. It encodes CSGGTGDGYTF.

The chain joins TRBV7-3 to TRBJ2-3; perhaps TRBD2 as D (5 bases). V lost 4 bases and J 6 bases, leaving 8 bases between the germline ends. This CDR3 has 12 residues. Germline CDR1 SGHTA, CDR2 FQGTGA. The CDR3 coding sequence is TGTGCCAGCAGCTCCCAGCGGGATACGCAGTATTTT. Translating gives CASSSQRDTQYF.

This clone was seen more than once but under ten times. The chain joins TRBV7-9 to TRBJ1-3; D is unresolved. Trimming removed 4 bases at V and 0 bases at J, with 13 bases between. The CDR3 covers 16 residues. Germline assignment: CDR1 SEHNR and CDR2 FQNEAQ (reference sequence). The DNA for the CDR3 is TGTGCCAGCAGCTCCCATGGGGTGAGCTCTGGAAACACCATATATTTT. Translation: CASSSHGVSSGNTIYF.

The J gene is TRBJ2-7, the V gene TRBV6-1; 8 positions match TRBD1. V gave up 4 bases and J gave up 4 bases; unmatched junction bases: 9. Germline V gives CDR1 MNHNS, CDR2 SASEGT. The CDR3 sequence is 15 residues long. DNA of the CDR3: TGTGCCAGCAGTGTGGCCGCGGGACAGGTTTACGAGCAGTACTTC. Its translation: CASSVAAGQVYEQYF.

The chain couples TRBV12-5 to TRBJ1-3; D gene unclear. The CDR3 loop spans 14 amino acids. CDR1 is LGHNT, CDR2 FRNRAP, per germline. Trimming took 6 bases from V and 6 from J, leaving 15 bases between them. The CDR3 is CASGPGGFLNTIYF. CDR3 DNA sequence: TGTGCTAGTGGCCCAGGAGGGTTCTTAAACACCATATATTTT.

This clone turned up a few times. The CDR3 sequence is CASSFGGRGDNNEQFF. CDR3 sequence (DNA): TGTGCCAGCAGCTTCGGAGGGAGGGGCGATAATAATGAGCAGTTCTTC. This sequence joins TRBV7-8 and TRBJ2-1, with 7 bases identical to TRBD2. Per the germline V gene, CDR1 is SGHVS and CDR2 is FQNEAQ. There are 16 residues in the CDR3. The V and J ends lost 3 bases and 7 bases, in that order; junction bases with no gene match: 12.

The chain uses TRBV2 and TRBJ2-1; a possible D gene is TRBD1 (5 bases). CDR3 length: 15 residues. The ends were cut back, 8 bases at V and 0 bases at J, with 14 bases in the middle. Germline V CDR1 and CDR2: SNHLY, FYNNEI. In nucleotides, the CDR3 is TGTGCCAGCGGGGCACAGAGGAGCTCCTACAATGAGCAGTTCTTC. Protein product: CASGAQRSSYNEQFF. Filled out from reference TRBV2 and TRBJ2-1, the complete variable domain reads EPEVTQTPSHQVTQMGQEVILRCVPISNHLYFYWYRQILGQKVEFLVSFYNNEISEKSEIFDDQFSVERPDGSNFTLKIRSTKLEDSAMYFCASGAQRSSYNEQFFGPGTRLTVL.

This clone was seen more than once but under ten times. V gene TRBV5-4 combines with J gene TRBJ2-7; D remains ambiguous. V lost 1 base, J lost 2 bases, and 10 bases lay in between. This CDR3 region has 14 residues. Germline V lookup: CDR1 SGHNT, CDR2 YYREEE (reference sequence). CDR3 residues: CASSLWVTAYEQYF. CDR3 DNA: TGTGCCAGCAGCTTGTGGGTTACGGCCTACGAGCAGTACTTC.

The rearrangement uses TRBV5-4 and TRBJ2-3, with D possibly TRBD2 on 5 matching bases. Trimming cost V 0 bases and J 4 bases, with 9 bases left between them. CDR3 size: 14 residues. Germline CDR1 SGHNT, CDR2 YYREEE (reference sequence). CDR3 in amino acids: CASSLVGSSDTQYF. The CDR3 bases are TGTGCCAGCAGCTTGGTGGGGAGTTCAGATACGCAGTATTTT.